This record covers a single T cell receptor (beta chain). This clonotype was counted many times. Its antigen is not yet known. It has no much larger one-base neighbor in the sample; base qualities were not kept. The V end loses 5 bases and the J end loses 9 bases, and a stretch of 12 bases separates them. From the germline V gene, CDR1 is SGHRS and CDR2 is YFSETQ. The CDR3 has 12 amino acids, counting the end cysteine and phenylalanine. Kept here is only the CDR3 DNA, which spans 36 bases and is read in frame from base 1. These data belong to a study of CD8 T cells in ankylosing spondylitis (dated by TCRdb to about 2017). Study-wide context: To find TCR variants linked to disease, the study profiled T cell receptor beta repertoires in ankylosing spondylitis patients and healthy donors. The full study cohort was made up of 25 ankylosing spondylitis patients and approximately 100 healthy donors. Samples of peripheral blood were taken, and for ankylosing spondylitis patients, synovial fluid was collected as well. What the research found in general, with its limitations: Significant enrichment of the disease-linked clones was reported in matched synovial fluid samples from ankylosing spondylitis patients. A TCR beta motif made up of seven or eight highly homologous amino acid variants appeared to be characteristic of blood from ankylosing spondylitis patients. Some motif variants had previously been reported in the synovial fluid and blood of reactive arthritis patients, which suggests shared mechanisms of disease initiation. A CD8+ phenotype was shown by the disease-linked clones, which were found at relatively low frequencies in peripheral blood.

The sequencing machine was an Illumina HiSeq 2500. Quantitative 5'-RACE with molecular barcodes was used to prepare TCR beta libraries. As for the original processing: A new computational method based on a probabilistic model of VDJ rearrangement was used to identify disease-linked TCR variants. The public reads were run again by TCRdb, first through fastp at Q25 and then through MiXCR, and only productive beta chains were kept. Identical CDR3 proteins give one entry, which carries the most common genes and DNA. These V and J calls rely on TCRdb rather than the paper's analysis. In this sample the table shows hundreds of thousands of distinct CDR3 sequences, 12% of which occur a single time. The ten most abundant clones make up around 0.51% of the sample.

The sequence links TRBV5-1 to TRBJ2-1, with TRBD2 perhaps the D gene, on 6 matching bases. The receptor was derived from a male donor with ankylosing spondylitis. Sequenced: blood, either unsorted or a sorted T cell fraction (not recorded which). CDR3 region: CASSWGVTEQFF. The bases are TGCGCCAGCAGTTGGGGGGTGACTGAGCAGTTCTTC.